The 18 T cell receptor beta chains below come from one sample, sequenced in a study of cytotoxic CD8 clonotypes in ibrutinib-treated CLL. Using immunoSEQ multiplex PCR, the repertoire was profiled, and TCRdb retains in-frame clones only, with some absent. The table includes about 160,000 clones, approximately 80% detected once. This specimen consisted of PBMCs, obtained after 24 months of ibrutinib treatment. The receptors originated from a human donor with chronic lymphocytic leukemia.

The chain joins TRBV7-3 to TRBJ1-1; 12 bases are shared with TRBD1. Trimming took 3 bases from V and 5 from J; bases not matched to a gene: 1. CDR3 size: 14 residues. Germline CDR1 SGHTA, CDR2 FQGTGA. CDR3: CASSLGQGATEAFF. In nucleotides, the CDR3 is TGTGCCAGCAGCTTGGGACAGGGGGCGACTGAAGCTTTCTTT.

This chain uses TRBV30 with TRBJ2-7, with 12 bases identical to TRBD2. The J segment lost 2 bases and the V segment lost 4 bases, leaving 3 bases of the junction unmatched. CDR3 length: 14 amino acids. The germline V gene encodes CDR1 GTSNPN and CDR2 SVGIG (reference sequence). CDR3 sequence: CAWTLAGGTYEQYF. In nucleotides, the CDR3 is TGTGCCTGGACGCTAGCGGGAGGGACCTACGAGCAGTACTTC.

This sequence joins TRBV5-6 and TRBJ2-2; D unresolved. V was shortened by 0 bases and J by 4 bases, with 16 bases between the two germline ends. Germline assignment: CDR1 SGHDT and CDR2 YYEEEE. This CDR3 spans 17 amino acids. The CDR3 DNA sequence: TGTGCCAGCAGCTTGGCCACCAAAGGCGTGGGCACCGGGGAGCTGTTTTTT. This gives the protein CASSLATKGVGTGELFF. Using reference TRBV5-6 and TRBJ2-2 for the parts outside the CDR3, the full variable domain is DAGVTQSPTHLIKTRGQQVTLRCSPKSGHDTVSWYQQALGQGPQFIFQYYEEEERQRGNFPDRFSGHQFPNYSSELNVNALLLGDSALYLCASSLATKGVGTGELFFGEGSRLTVL.

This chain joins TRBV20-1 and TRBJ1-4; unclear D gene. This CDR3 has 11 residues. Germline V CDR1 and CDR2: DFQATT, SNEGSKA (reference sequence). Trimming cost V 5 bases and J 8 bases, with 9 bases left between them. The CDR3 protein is CSAPRLEKLFF. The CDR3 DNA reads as TGCAGTGCTCCCCGATTAGAAAAACTGTTTTTT.

The CDR3 nucleotides are TGTGCCAGCAGTTTAGCAGGGGGGTCCTCCTACGAGCAGTACTTC. Its translation is CASSLAGGSSYEQYF. The chain employs TRBV27 and TRBJ2-7; possible D gene TRBD1, 7 bases. This CDR3 spans 15 amino acids. V lost 2 bases and J 0 bases, leaving 11 bases between the germline ends. CDR1 and CDR2 from the germline V gene are MNHEY and SMNVEV (reference sequence).

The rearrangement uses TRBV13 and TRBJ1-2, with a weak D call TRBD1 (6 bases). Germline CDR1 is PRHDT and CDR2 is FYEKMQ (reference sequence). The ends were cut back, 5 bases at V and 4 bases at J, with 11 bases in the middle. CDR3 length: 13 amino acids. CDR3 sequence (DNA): TGTGCCAGCAGCCCCAGGGGCGGCTATGGCTACACCTTC. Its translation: CASSPRGGYGYTF.

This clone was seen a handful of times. The chain's CDR3 is CASSQELSGWGNEQFF. CDR3 in DNA: TGCGCCAGCAGCCAAGAACTCAGCGGGTGGGGAAATGAGCAGTTCTTC. V is TRBV4-1 and J is TRBJ2-1; maybe TRBD2 (6 bases). V was cut by 0 bases and J by 7 bases, with 16 bases left in between. This CDR3 is built from 16 residues. CDR1 is MGHRA and CDR2 is YSYEKL in the germline V gene.

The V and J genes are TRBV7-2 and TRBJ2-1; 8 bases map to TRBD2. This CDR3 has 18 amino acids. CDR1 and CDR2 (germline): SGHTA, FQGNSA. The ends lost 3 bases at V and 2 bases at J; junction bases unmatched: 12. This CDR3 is CASSFIPIGRGAYNEQFF. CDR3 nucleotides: TGTGCCAGCAGCTTTATACCGATAGGGCGGGGGGCCTACAATGAGCAGTTCTTC.

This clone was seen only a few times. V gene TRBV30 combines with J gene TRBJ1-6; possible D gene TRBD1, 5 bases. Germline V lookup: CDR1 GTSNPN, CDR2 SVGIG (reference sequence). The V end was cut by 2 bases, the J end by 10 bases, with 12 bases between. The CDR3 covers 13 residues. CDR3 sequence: CAWSPTVSSPLHF. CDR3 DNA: TGTGCCTGGAGTCCGACAGTATCCTCACCCCTCCACTTT.

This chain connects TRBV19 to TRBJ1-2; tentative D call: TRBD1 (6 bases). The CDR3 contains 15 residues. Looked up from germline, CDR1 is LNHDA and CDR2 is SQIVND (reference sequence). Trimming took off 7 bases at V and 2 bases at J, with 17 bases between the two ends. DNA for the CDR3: TGTGCCAGTACTCGGGGAGGGGGTTTCAACTATGGCTACACCTTC. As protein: CASTRGGGFNYGYTF.

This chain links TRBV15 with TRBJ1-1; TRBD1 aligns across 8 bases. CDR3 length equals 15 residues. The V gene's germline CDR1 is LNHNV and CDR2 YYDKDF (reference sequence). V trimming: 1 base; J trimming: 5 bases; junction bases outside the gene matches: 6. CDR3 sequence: CATSRGTGGGTEAFF. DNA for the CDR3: TGTGCCACCAGCAGAGGAACAGGGGGAGGGACTGAAGCTTTCTTT.

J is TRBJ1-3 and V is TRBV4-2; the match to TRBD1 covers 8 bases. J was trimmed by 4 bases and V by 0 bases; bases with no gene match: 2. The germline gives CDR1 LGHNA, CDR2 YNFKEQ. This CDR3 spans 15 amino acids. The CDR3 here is CASSQDRGPGNTIYF. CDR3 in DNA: TGTGCCAGCAGCCAAGACAGGGGGCCCGGAAACACCATATATTTT.

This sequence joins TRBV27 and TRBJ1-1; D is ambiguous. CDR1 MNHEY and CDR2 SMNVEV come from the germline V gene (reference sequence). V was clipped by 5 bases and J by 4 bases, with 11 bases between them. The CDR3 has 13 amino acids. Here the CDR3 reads CASSMVLSTEAFF. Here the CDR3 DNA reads TGTGCCAGCAGTATGGTTTTGAGCACTGAAGCTTTCTTT.

The CDR3 loop is CASSGGLAGGRETQYF. CDR3 DNA: TGCGCCAGCAGCGGAGGTCTAGCGGGAGGTCGGGAGACCCAGTACTTC. This chain uses TRBV4-1 with TRBJ2-5; 11 bases line up with TRBD2. Trimming cost V 5 bases and J 5 bases; bases outside gene matches: 10. Germline loops: CDR1 MGHRA, CDR2 YSYEKL. The CDR3 is 16 amino acids.

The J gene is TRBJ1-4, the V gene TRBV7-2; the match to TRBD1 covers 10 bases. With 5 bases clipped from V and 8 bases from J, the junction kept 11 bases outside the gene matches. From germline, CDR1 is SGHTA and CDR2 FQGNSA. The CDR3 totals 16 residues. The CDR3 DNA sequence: TGTGCCAGCAGCCCTACCGGGACAGGGGATAGGGAAAAACTGTTTTTT. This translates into CASSPTGTGDREKLFF.

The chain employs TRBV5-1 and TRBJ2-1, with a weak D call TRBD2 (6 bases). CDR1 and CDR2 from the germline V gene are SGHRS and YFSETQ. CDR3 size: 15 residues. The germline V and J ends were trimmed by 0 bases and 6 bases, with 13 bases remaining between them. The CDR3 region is CASSLAVAGRNEQFF. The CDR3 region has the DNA TGCGCCAGCAGCTTGGCCGTCGCGGGGCGCAATGAGCAGTTCTTC.

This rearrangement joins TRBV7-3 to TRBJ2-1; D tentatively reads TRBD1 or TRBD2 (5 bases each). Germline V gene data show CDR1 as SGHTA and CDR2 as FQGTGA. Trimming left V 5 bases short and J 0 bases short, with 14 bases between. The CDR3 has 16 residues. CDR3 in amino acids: CASSPERTSSYNEQFF. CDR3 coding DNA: TGTGCCAGCAGCCCCGAGCGGACATCCTCCTACAATGAGCAGTTCTTC.

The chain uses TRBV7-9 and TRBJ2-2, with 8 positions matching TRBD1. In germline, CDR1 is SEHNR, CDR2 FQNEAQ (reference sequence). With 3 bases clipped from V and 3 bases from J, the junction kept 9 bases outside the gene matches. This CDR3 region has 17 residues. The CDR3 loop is CASSFLKGQGYTGELFF. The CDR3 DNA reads TGTGCCAGCAGCTTCTTAAAAGGACAGGGTTACACCGGGGAGCTGTTTTTT. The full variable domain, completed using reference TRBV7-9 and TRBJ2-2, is DTGVSQNPRHKITKRGQNVTFRCDPISEHNRLYWYRQTLGQGPEFLTYFQNEAQLEKSRLLSDRFSAERPKGSFSTLEIQRTEQGDSAMYLCASSFLKGQGYTGELFFGEGSRLTVL.